Below, one TCR beta chain is given with its context. The sample originates from a study of blood T cell repertoires in COVID-19. Study in general: Sites in the United States, Italy and Spain provided acute and convalescent COVID-19 samples. PBMCs, B-cell-depleted T cells, or T cells were the source of the cDNA or gDNA that made up the material.

Original processing methods: How many nucleated cells were present was estimated from reference gene primer amplification. Here immunoSEQ multiplex PCR was the method, and the copy in TCRdb shows in-frame clones only, minus some. That table furnishes V, J and clone size, whereas the DNA furnished D and trimming. Among 45,000 to 65,000 clones listed, 90% were seen once. This CDR3 contains 13 residues. The trim removed 0 bases at V and 11 bases at J, leaving 7 bases unmatched. Germline CDR1 is SGHRS and CDR2 is YFSETQ. Sequencing was performed on peripheral blood. The chain couples TRBV5-1 to TRBJ1-1, with 7 bases lining up with TRBD1. The clonotype originates from a man in his fifties with acute or convalescent COVID-19. The DNA of the CDR3 is TGCGCCAGCAGCTTGGAGGGGGCAACTGCCGCTTTCTTT. This sequence encodes CASSLEGATAAFF.